This entry lists 23 T cell receptor beta chains sequenced from one sample in a study of T-cell memory formation after mild COVID-19. MiXCR, run by TCRdb on the 5' RACE reads, gives a single entry per CDR3 protein. Of 75,000 to 95,000 distinct CDR3 sequences in the sample, about 13% are singletons; the top ten hold roughly a quarter. Sequenced: PBMCs or a T cell subset sorted from them (not recorded which). The receptor set was obtained from an adult woman who had mild COVID-19 (a few samples of this study predate the infection). Cell type and time point are not known.

The V call is TRBV5-4, the J call TRBJ2-1, with 10 bases matching TRBD2. This CDR3 has 18 residues. CDR1 and CDR2 from the germline V gene are SGHNT and YYREEE (reference sequence). With 0 bases clipped from V and 5 bases from J, the junction kept 11 bases outside the gene matches. The CDR3 spells CASSLAGGWTSGDNEQFF. As DNA, the CDR3 is TGTGCCAGCAGCTTGGCCGGAGGGTGGACTAGCGGCGACAATGAGCAGTTCTTC.

This clonotype was observed a few times. The chain recombines TRBV7-6 with TRBJ2-2; a possible D gene is TRBD1 (6 bases). The CDR3 consists of 14 residues. V shed 5 bases and J shed 3 bases, with 10 bases lying between them. Germline V gene lookup returns CDR1 SGHVS and CDR2 FNYEAQ. The CDR3 is CASSHRVDTGELFF. CDR3 bases: TGTGCCAGCAGCCACAGGGTCGACACCGGGGAGCTGTTTTTT. The full variable domain, with the rest looked up from reference TRBV7-6 and TRBJ2-2, is GAGVSQSPRYKVTKRGQDVALRCDPISGHVSLYWYRQALGQGPEFLTYFNYEAQQDKSGLPNDRFSAERPEGSISTLTIQRTEQRDSAMYRCASSHRVDTGELFFGEGSRLTVL.

The rearrangement joins TRBV6-1 to TRBJ1-1; D is unresolved. CDR3 length: 14 residues. V lost 1 base to trimming and J lost 1 base, with 7 bases between them. Germline assignment: CDR1 MNHNS and CDR2 SASEGT. In nucleotides, the CDR3 is TGTGCCAGCAGTGAAGTTGGGGAGAACACTGAAGCTTTCTTT. The encoded protein is CASSEVGENTEAFF.

This chain uses TRBV5-1 with TRBJ2-1; D unresolved. CDR1 and CDR2 (germline): SGHRS, YFSETQ. The V end was cut by 7 bases, the J end by 4 bases, with 6 bases between. The CDR3 sequence is 11 residues long. The CDR3 is CASVGYNEQFF. The CDR3 coding sequence is TGCGCCAGCGTGGGATACAATGAGCAGTTCTTC.

This chain links TRBV5-6 with TRBJ1-1; TRBD1 matches 8 bases. V gave up 4 bases and J gave up 0 bases; unmatched junction bases: 11. Looked up from germline, CDR1 is SGHDT and CDR2 is YYEEEE. The CDR3 runs 17 residues. The DNA for the CDR3 is TGTGCCAGCAGCGTGGACAGGGACCGCGGCATGAACACTGAAGCTTTCTTT. Protein product: CASSVDRDRGMNTEAFF.

There are a few counts of this clonotype. The chain couples TRBV4-1 to TRBJ2-5; 7 bases are a match to TRBD2. The V and J ends lost 1 base and 5 bases, in that order; junction bases with no gene match: 7. Germline V gene lookup returns CDR1 MGHRA and CDR2 YSYEKL. The CDR3 contains 15 residues. DNA for the CDR3: TGCGCCAGCAGCCAAGGCGTGGGGGGGGAGGAGACCCAGTACTTC. This codes for CASSQGVGGEETQYF.

This chain connects TRBV13 to TRBJ2-7; D might be TRBD2 (6 bases). This CDR3 has 15 residues. Germline-derived CDR1 and CDR2 are PRHDT and FYEKMQ (reference sequence). The ends were cut back, 5 bases at V and 3 bases at J, with 17 bases in the middle. CDR3 nucleotides: TGTGCCAGCAGCCCTGCCGGGAAAGCGGGCTACGAGCAGTACTTC. Translated: CASSPAGKAGYEQYF.

This clonotype was counted ten times or more. This chain joins TRBV28 and TRBJ2-3; 7 bases match TRBD2. Germline V lookup: CDR1 MDHEN, CDR2 SYDVKM. This CDR3 spans 15 amino acids. With 6 bases clipped from V and 1 base from J, the junction kept 7 bases outside the gene matches. The CDR3 DNA follows: TGTGCCAGCAGATACGGGACTAAACGCACAGATACGCAGTATTTT. This encodes CASRYGTKRTDTQYF.

This clonotype was seen a handful of times. This chain links TRBV7-9 with TRBJ2-2, with 10 bases matching TRBD1. Germline values: CDR1 SEHNR, CDR2 FQNEAQ (reference sequence). V lost 5 bases to trimming and J lost 4 bases; unmatched junction nucleotides: 4. This CDR3 comprises 15 residues. The CDR3 region is CASSPGQGGTGELFF. CDR3 DNA: TGTGCCAGCAGCCCCGGACAGGGGGGCACCGGGGAGCTGTTTTTT.

The chain employs TRBV18 and TRBJ2-7; either TRBD1 or TRBD2 may supply D (5 bases each). CDR3 size: 14 residues. The germline gives CDR1 KGHSH, CDR2 LQKENI. With 1 base removed from V and 6 bases from J, the gap between germline ends came to 13 bases. Written as DNA, the CDR3 is TGTGCCAGCTCACCACTGGGGGTAGCTACCGAGCAGTACTTC. Protein product: CASSPLGVATEQYF.

This clonotype was counted between two and nine times. The chain recombines TRBV3-1 with TRBJ2-2; weak D call: TRBD2 (5 bases). The CDR3 extends over 17 amino acids. V gave up 1 base and J gave up 3 bases, with 15 bases separating them. CDR1 LGHDT and CDR2 YNNKEL come from the germline V gene (reference sequence). CDR3 DNA: TGTGCCAGCAGCCAAGGCGCGACTGGGAGAGACACCGGGGAGCTGTTTTTT. Its protein is CASSQGATGRDTGELFF. The complete variable domain, with remaining parts taken from reference TRBV3-1 and TRBJ2-2, reads DTAVSQTPKYLVTQMGNDKSIKCEQNLGHDTMYWYKQDSKKFLKIMFSYNNKELIINETVPNRFSPKSPDKAHLNLHINSLELGDSAVYFCASSQGATGRDTGELFFGEGSRLTVL.

This clonotype showed up just a few times. The chain carries TRBV27 and TRBJ2-5; tentative D call: TRBD1 (6 bases). Germline V CDR1 and CDR2: MNHEY, SMNVEV (reference sequence). The germline V and J ends were trimmed by 4 bases and 5 bases, with 17 bases remaining between them. There are 15 residues in the CDR3. In DNA, the CDR3 is TGTGCCAGCAGTTCTTCAGGGGCCCTAGGGGAGACCCAGTACTTC. Translating it yields CASSSSGALGETQYF.

This clonotype has just a few counts. The chain carries TRBV3-1 and TRBJ2-1, with 7 bases that match TRBD1. CDR1 and CDR2 from the germline V gene are LGHDT and YNNKEL (reference sequence). The CDR3 is 16 amino acids. Trimming took 1 base from V and 2 from J; bases not matched to a gene: 5. The CDR3 nucleotides read TGTGCCAGCAGCCAAGTCAACAGGGGCCCCTACAATGAGCAGTTCTTC. Translating it yields CASSQVNRGPYNEQFF.

This rearrangement joins TRBV12-3 or TRBV12-4 to TRBJ2-5; 7 nucleotides align to TRBD1. Germline trimming cut 5 bases from V and 2 bases from J; bases unmatched to any gene: 14. This CDR3 contains 17 residues. The CDR3 coding sequence is TGTGCCAGCAGTCCAACCAGCATAGGGGGCGCACAAGAGACCCAGTACTTC. Protein product: CASSPTSIGGAQETQYF.

The chain couples TRBV20-1 to TRBJ2-5, with D perhaps assigned TRBD1 or TRBD2 (5 bases each). Germline CDR1 DFQATT, CDR2 SNEGSKA (reference sequence). The CDR3 is made up of 14 amino acids. V lost 0 bases, J lost 4 bases, and 12 bases lay in between. CDR3 sequence: CSARDQRGGETQYF. CDR3 nucleotide sequence: TGCAGTGCTAGAGATCAGAGGGGTGGAGAGACCCAGTACTTC.

This clonotype was observed at least ten times. The V call is TRBV5-1, the J call TRBJ2-7, with D uncertain. V dropped 0 bases and J dropped 6 bases, with 7 bases sitting between them. The germline V gene encodes CDR1 SGHRS and CDR2 YFSETQ. The CDR3 has 12 amino acids. The CDR3 sequence: CASSLVGSEQYF. The CDR3 bases are TGCGCCAGCAGCTTGGTGGGGTCCGAGCAGTACTTC.

CDR3 DNA sequence: TGTGCCAGCAGCTTAGTATCAGGCGGGGGGGCATACGAGCAGTTCTTC. Its protein is CASSLVSGGGAYEQFF. The rearrangement links TRBV7-8 to TRBJ2-1, with 9 bases fitting TRBD2. In germline, CDR1 is SGHVS, CDR2 FQNEAQ. The length of the CDR3 is 16 residues. Trimming took 1 base from V and 10 from J; bases not matched to a gene: 11.

In this sample, this clonotype turned up a few times. V and J are TRBV9 and TRBJ2-3; 9 nucleotides agree with TRBD2. Unmatched junction bases numbered 6, after V lost 0 bases and J lost 4 bases. Germline lookup yields CDR1 SGDLS and CDR2 YYNGEE. The CDR3 length is 16 residues. The CDR3, as DNA: TGTGCCAGCAGCGTAGAGGCGGGGGGGCCGGCAGATACGCAGTATTTT. Translation gives CASSVEAGGPADTQYF.

The chain recombines TRBV6-5 with TRBJ2-5; D might be TRBD2 (8 bases). This CDR3 is 17 amino acids long. The V gene lost 11 bases and the J gene lost 6 bases, with 31 bases spanning the gap. Germline CDR1 is MNHEY and CDR2 is SVGAGI. The chain's CDR3 is CAGTSGGGRGKLQTQYF. In DNA, the CDR3 is TGTGCCGGGACGAGCGGGGGCGGCAGGGGGAAACTACAGACCCAGTACTTC.

V usage is TRBV5-1 and J usage is TRBJ2-5; no clear D. Trimming pared 5 bases from V and 3 bases from J, leaving 11 bases between. The CDR3 length is 13 residues. The germline CDR1 and CDR2 sequences are SGHRS and YFSETQ. The CDR3 DNA is TGCGCCAGCAGGGGTACAGCCGAAGAGACCCAGTACTTC. Its translation: CASRGTAEETQYF. Filled out from reference TRBV5-1 and TRBJ2-5, the complete variable domain reads KAGVTQTPRYLIKTRGQQVTLSCSPISGHRSVSWYQQTPGQGLQFLFEYFSETQRNKGNFPGRFSGRQFSNSRSEMNVSTLELGDSALYLCASRGTAEETQYFGPGTRLLVL.

This rearrangement joins TRBV25-1 to TRBJ2-3; 10 bases fit TRBD2. This CDR3 has 16 residues. In germline, CDR1 is MGHDK, CDR2 SYGVNS. The junction had 6 bases not matched to a gene; V was cut back by 1 base and J by 5 bases. CDR3 coding DNA: TGTGCCAGCAGTGAATGGGAGCGGGGGGGCAAAGATACGCAGTATTTT. Translated: CASSEWERGGKDTQYF.

This clonotype showed up just a few times. V gene TRBV27 combines with J gene TRBJ2-7; D is uncertain. V dropped 6 bases and J dropped 4 bases, with 10 bases sitting between them. CDR1 is MNHEY and CDR2 is SMNVEV in the germline V gene (reference sequence). The CDR3 is made up of 12 amino acids. The CDR3 is CASRDPGYEQYF. For the CDR3, the DNA is TGTGCCAGCAGGGACCCAGGATACGAGCAGTACTTC.

The chain is built from TRBV7-3 and TRBJ2-3, with 11 positions matching TRBD2. With V trimmed by 2 bases and J by 0 bases, 1 base remained unmatched. The germline gives CDR1 SGHTA, CDR2 FQGTGA. This CDR3 contains 16 residues. The CDR3 region is CASSLGTSGSTDTQYF. CDR3 DNA: TGTGCCAGCAGCTTAGGGACTAGCGGAAGCACAGATACGCAGTATTTT.